This passage covers 4 T cell receptor beta chains from one sample sequenced in a study of tumor-infiltrating lymphocytes in primary liver carcinoma. From unsorted bulk tissue weighing about 17-30 mg, DNA and RNA were co-extracted. Starting from 450 to 500 ng of total RNA, TCR beta cDNA was produced with a primer in the constant region. The TCR beta library was amplified through three nested multiplex PCR rounds in a modified ARM-PCR procedure. The first two PCR rounds used TRBV1-TRBV30 forward primers with a C-beta reverse primer, about 10 cycles each. TCRdb redid the calling of the multiplex PCR reads with MiXCR, one entry per CDR3 protein. The sample shows 100,000 to 150,000 distinct CDR3 sequences, around 60% of them seen only once. Sequencing was performed on liver tumor tissue from sampling region 3. Specified subset: tumor region T3, left-lateral pole. The receptors stem from a woman aged 55-70 years with primary liver carcinoma and hepatitis B virus infection.

This clonotype was recorded once. Because the CDR3 is missing its conserved closing phenylalanine or tryptophan, this is likely a read error. This chain uses TRBV12-3 or TRBV12-4 with TRBJ2-7, with 7 nucleotides matching TRBD1. The CDR3 is 15 residues long. CDR3 nucleotides: TGTGCCAGCAGTCTGGACAGGTCCAGCTCCTACAAGCAGTACATC. Amino acids: CASSLDRSSSYKQYI.

Concerning this clonotype: This may arise from a read error, as a much more abundant clone is one base away. V is TRBV10-3 and J is TRBJ2-7, with 9 bases that match TRBD2. Germline V gene lookup returns CDR1 ENHRY and CDR2 SYGVKD. The CDR3 extends over 14 amino acids. The V segment lost 8 bases and the J segment 4 bases; nucleotides outside the gene matches: 9. In nucleotides, the CDR3 is TGTGCCATCGGGTTTAGCGGGAGAAGGTACGAGCAGTACTTC. It translates to CAIGFSGRRYEQYF.

In its sample, this clonotype was seen many times. J is TRBJ2-1 and V is TRBV12-3 or TRBV12-4; 8 positions match TRBD1. J gave up 3 bases and V 3 bases, and 10 bases lay outside the gene matches. The CDR3 has 17 residues. The CDR3 here is CASSLPPTGVFYNEQFF. Written as DNA, the CDR3 is TGTGCCAGCAGTTTGCCCCCGACAGGGGTTTTCTACAATGAGCAGTTCTTC.

Turning to this clonotype: A much larger clone sits a single nucleotide away, making a read error possible. The V and J genes are TRBV5-1 and TRBJ2-1; the D is unclear. The CDR3 spans 13 residues. The V gene's germline CDR1 is SGHRS and CDR2 YFSETQ. For the CDR3, the DNA is TGCGCCAGCAACTTGGCCCCCCACAATGAGCAGTTCTTC. Amino acids: CASNLAPHNEQFF.